This T cell receptor beta chain is drawn from a study of cytomegalovirus exposure and HLA in healthy donors (TCRdb year 2017). With regard to the full study: According to an earlier analysis of several hundred of the donors, some 180 million T cells yielded approximately 120 million unique TCR beta sequences and 276 Gb of sequence data. An early release covering some 640 HLA-typed donors comprised approximately 300 gigabases of sequencing data and tens of millions of unique TCR sequences. Of the 300 to 500 genotyped donors, 70% to 90% were placed in the genetic ancestry cluster associated with self-reported Caucasian donors. The aim of the study was to test whether cataloging public T cell receptors could identify signatures of past pathogen exposure. The study profiled the T cell repertoires of under 700 subjects by immunosequencing and related them to cytomegalovirus serostatus. In addition to the first cohort of 666 subjects, a separate validation cohort of about 120 different subjects was used. To predict cytomegalovirus infection status, the study combined high-throughput TCR immunosequencing, statistical association of individual TCRs with disease status, and machine learning. A later analysis re-analyzed previously published TCR beta repertoires from about 730 donors and added high-resolution HLA genotyping to study TCR occurrence patterns. Rather than using new phenotypic data, the later analysis identified candidate immune exposures from TCR beta sequences and from how often those sequences occurred across donors. An earlier analysis of approximately 640 of the donors applied high-throughput TCR beta sequencing to assess whether each TCR beta V gene segment acted as functional or pseudogenic. Donor age, sex, ethnicity and CMV serostatus were compiled alongside the repertoire data. In a later genetic analysis, genome-wide SNP genotypes for about 65% of the 666 donors were used, and that subset was treated as a discovery cohort. Every discovery cohort repertoire had been produced on one sequencing platform. HLA typing covered class I and class II loci at four-digit resolution. The number of typed donors differed by locus: about 620-640 for A, B, C, DRB1 and DQB1; roughly 510 for DQA1; some 610 for DPA1; and about 450 for DPB1. A few DR-DQ haplotypes were handled as single units for association and clustering because linkage in the cohort was strong. On average, 235,054 unique TCR beta nucleotide sequences were sequenced per donor among 300 to 500 genotyped donors of the cohort, with roughly a sixth of those sequences being non-productive. The full study reports these points: A later analysis found that most CMV-associated TCR beta chains appeared HLA-restricted, with HLA associations seemingly driven largely by CMV exposure. Correlated functional status among segregating V segments might reflect linkage disequilibrium, but an unknown experimental factor could not be ruled out. A later analysis found that HLA-associated TCR beta chains were more clonally expanded and had lower generation probabilities than equally common non-associated chains. A further reported finding was that TCR beta sequences accurately predicted the HLA-A and HLA-B alleles for most subjects in the first cohort. The presence/absence analyses assumed that sequencing depth was roughly uniform across donors, and that assumption may not be true. Cytomegalovirus status was reported to be diagnosed by the classifier with high specificity and sensitivity in both the original and validation cohorts. In an earlier analysis of approximately 590 of the donors, most TCR beta V segments appeared in productive rearrangements about 90% or about 30% of the time, broadly matching IMGT annotations. This cohort had only TCR beta chains sequenced, and the lack of alpha or paired-chain data limited which features could be detected. In a later analysis, 16,951 TCR beta sequences were associated with specific HLA alleles at a false discovery rate of 0.05. When HLA alleles, especially DR and DQ, strongly co-occurred, TCR associations were difficult to assign to individual alleles. The earlier analysis of approximately 590 of the donors excluded some 16 rarely observed V segments, including chromosome 9 orphons, because counts were too low. In a later genetic analysis, fewer N-insertions in productive TCRs were reported among donors in an Asian-associated ancestry cluster than the roughly 700-donor mean. Three of the identified cytomegalovirus-associated TCR beta chains were confirmed in vitro to be specific for cytomegalovirus antigens. Because HLA typing was missing for some donors at each locus, association tests included only the typed subset. According to the authors, the approach could potentially be generalized to other disease states and immunological phenotypes. V-gene and J-gene trimming of TCR beta chains was associated with a missense DCLRE1C variant in a later genetic analysis, and the association was replicated in an independent cohort. The study listed 150 to 200 TCR beta chains as associated with cytomegalovirus. In a later analysis, TCR association rates were found to vary across HLA loci, with the most associated TCRs seen for DRB1 alleles and the fewest for HLA-C alleles. Immune exposure information for the cohort was limited to CMV serostatus. The sequencing pipeline was judged likely to have produced a cluster of highly shared sequence variants as a technical artifact. While some public TCRs were present in many individuals, most TCR sequences turned up only very rarely across donors. Several of the top co-occurrence clusters appeared to be linked to parvovirus B19, influenza, CMV and Epstein-Barr virus, according to a later analysis.

The cohort consisted of 666 healthy bone marrow donors. At the time of sampling, all cohort members were nominally healthy, though unrecorded immune exposures were likely present. The donor tested CMV seronegative and was one of the 352 seronegative cohort members. A peripheral blood sample was collected from each donor, and TCR beta sequencing was performed on peripheral blood mononuclear cells. Genomic DNA was extracted from the blood cell samples with the Qiagen DNeasy Blood Extraction Kit. A note on this clone: It has no known antigen specificity. Per-base qualities were not stored, and no clone one base away is much larger. The sample has other DNA sequences that encode this CDR3 too.

Libraries were made using the immunoSEQ multiplex PCR assay. The multiplex PCR relied on a mix of 60 forward primers for TCR Vbeta segments and 13 reverse primers for TCR Jbeta segments. The CDR3 region of rearranged TCR beta genes was amplified from genomic DNA with a multiplex PCR assay. On the Illumina HiSeq System, the amplified TCR beta libraries were sequenced as 87-base-pair reads. On the study's bioinformatics: In a later analysis, 80 million or so unique TCR beta chains were counted across the approximately 640 repertoires, and approximately 9.9 million of these chains were shared by at least two donors. To remove PCR and sequencing errors, raw reads were error-corrected and collapsed into unique sequences using a nearest-neighbor algorithm that merged closely related sequences. CDR3 sequences were aligned to IMGT reference sequences to assign V, D and J gene segments. Each retained sequence needed at least a six-nucleotide match to both a V gene segment and a J gene segment. Rearrangements were classified as productive when the CDR3 lacked stop codons and remained in frame with V and J, and all other rearrangements were classified as non-productive. CDR3 was defined by IMGT convention, running from the second conserved V-encoded cysteine to the conserved J-encoded phenylalanine. Sequences without an unambiguous match to a single V gene segment were excluded from the earlier analysis of over 500 of the donors. In an earlier analysis of several hundred of the donors, a V segment was called functional when productive rearrangements were above 56.7%, and segregating when the standard deviation between donors exceeded 5%. A statistical classification framework was built for diagnosing cytomegalovirus status from the catalog of TCR beta chain sequences. In a later analysis, V and J genes were assigned by comparing TCR nucleotide sequences against IMGT/GENE-DB human TR gene sequences. A later analysis assigned CDR3 sequences and most-parsimonious VDJ recombination scenarios with the TCRdist pipeline. In a later analysis, each TCR beta chain was defined by its CDR3 amino acid sequence together with its V-gene family, and reads without a unique V-gene family were excluded. As a way to deal with suspected cross-contamination and a sequencing artifact, a later analysis dropped roughly 620 nucleotide sequences that were highly shared and had low generation probability. In a later analysis, a clonal expansion index for each public chain was calculated from normalized within-repertoire ranks of inferred template counts. Generation probabilities in a later analysis came from a VDJ recombination model fitted to out-of-frame rearrangements, and those results were checked against IGoR. A later analysis scored TCR-TCR, TCR-HLA and TCR-CMV co-occurrence with hypergeometric tests, applying a repertoire-size bias correction to TCR pairs. False discovery rates were estimated in a later analysis by permuting HLA or CMV assignments 20 times. In a later analysis, co-occurring TCRs were grouped using DBSCAN, and TCRdist sequence similarity was added for clustering within HLA-allele-positive subsets. Co-occurrence clustering excluded repertoires with fewer than 30,000 or more than 120,000 public chains, plus five with anomalous nucleotide sharing. Sourced from immuneACCESS, this table was stored by TCRdb with only in-frame sequences that have V and J called. A share of the clones is absent; for the studies checked, an unresolved V gene accounts for under half, and the remainder has no known explanation. That table furnishes V, J and clone size, whereas the DNA furnished D and trimming. Recorded for this sample are roughly 140,000 clones; about three quarters of them occurred a single time. The ten top clones hold 0.5% to 0.85% of the sample.

This TCR came from a male donor in good health and CMV-seronegative. Material for sequencing was PBMCs.

CDR3 loop: CAWIVSGRSSYNEQFF. The sequenced DNA: TGTGCCTGGATCGTTAGCGGGAGAAGCTCCTACAATGAGCAGTTCTTC. The sequence links TRBV30 to TRBJ2-1, and 9 bases in between align with TRBD2. The germline V and J ends show losses of 4 bases and 0 bases respectively, and no gene match explains 7 bases of the junction. Reading the germline V gene (reference sequence) gives CDR1 GTSNPN and CDR2 SVGIG. Counted from cysteine to phenylalanine, this CDR3 has 16 amino acids. Only CDR3 DNA remains: 48 bases, in frame from the first base.